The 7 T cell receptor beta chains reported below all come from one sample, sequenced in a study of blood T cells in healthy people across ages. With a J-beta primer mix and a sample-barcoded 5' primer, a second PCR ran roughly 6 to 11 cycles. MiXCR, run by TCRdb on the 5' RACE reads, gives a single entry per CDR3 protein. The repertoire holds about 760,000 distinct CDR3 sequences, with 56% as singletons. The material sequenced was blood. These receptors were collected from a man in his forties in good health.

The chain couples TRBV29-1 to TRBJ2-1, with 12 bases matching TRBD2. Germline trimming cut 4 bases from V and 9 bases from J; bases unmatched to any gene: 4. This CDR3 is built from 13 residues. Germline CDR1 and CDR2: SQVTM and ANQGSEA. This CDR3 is CSVGLAGEGEQFF. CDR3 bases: TGCAGCGTTGGACTAGCGGGAGAAGGTGAGCAGTTCTTC.

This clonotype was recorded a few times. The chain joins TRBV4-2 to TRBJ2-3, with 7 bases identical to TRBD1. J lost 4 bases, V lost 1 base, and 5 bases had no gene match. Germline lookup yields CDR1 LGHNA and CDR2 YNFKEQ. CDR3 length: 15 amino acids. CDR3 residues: CASSQVRTGADTQYF. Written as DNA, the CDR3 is TGTGCCAGCAGCCAAGTCCGAACAGGGGCAGATACGCAGTATTTT.

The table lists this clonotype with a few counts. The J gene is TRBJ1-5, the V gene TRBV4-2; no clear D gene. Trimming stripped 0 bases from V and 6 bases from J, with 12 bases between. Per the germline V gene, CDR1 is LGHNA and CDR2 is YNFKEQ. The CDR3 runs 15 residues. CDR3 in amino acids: CASSQEQRPGQPQHF. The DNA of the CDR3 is TGTGCCAGCAGCCAAGAACAGCGCCCCGGTCAGCCCCAGCATTTT.

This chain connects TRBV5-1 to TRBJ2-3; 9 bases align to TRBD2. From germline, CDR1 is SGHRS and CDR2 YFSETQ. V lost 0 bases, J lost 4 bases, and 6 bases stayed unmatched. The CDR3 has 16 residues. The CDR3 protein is CASSLGGSGSSDTQYF. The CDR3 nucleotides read TGCGCCAGCAGCTTGGGGGGTAGCGGGAGTTCAGATACGCAGTATTTT.

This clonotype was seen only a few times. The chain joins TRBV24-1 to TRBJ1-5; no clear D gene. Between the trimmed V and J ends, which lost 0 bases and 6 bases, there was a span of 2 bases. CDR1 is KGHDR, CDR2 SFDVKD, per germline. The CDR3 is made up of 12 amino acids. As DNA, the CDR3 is TGTGCCACCAGTGATTTGGGTCAGCCCCAGCATTTT. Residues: CATSDLGQPQHF.

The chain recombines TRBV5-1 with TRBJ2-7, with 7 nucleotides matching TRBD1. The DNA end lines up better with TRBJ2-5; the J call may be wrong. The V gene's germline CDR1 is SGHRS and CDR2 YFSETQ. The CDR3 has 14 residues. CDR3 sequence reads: CASSRNDREETQYF. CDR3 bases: TGCGCCAGCAGCCGAAACGACAGGGAAGAGACCCAGTACTTC.

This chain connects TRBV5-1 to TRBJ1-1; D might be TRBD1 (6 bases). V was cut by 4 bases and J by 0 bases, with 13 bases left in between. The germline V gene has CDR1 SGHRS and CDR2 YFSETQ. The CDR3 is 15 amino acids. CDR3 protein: CASSPNGGMNTEAFF. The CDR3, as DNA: TGCGCCAGCAGCCCGAACGGGGGCATGAACACTGAAGCTTTCTTT.